This T cell receptor (beta chain) was sequenced in a study of blood T cell repertoires in COVID-19 (dated by TCRdb to the early 2020s). Regarding the research as a whole: Samples from collaborators originated in the United States, Italy and Spain and spanned both the acute and convalescent phases of COVID-19. The material from the prospective study consisted of cDNA or gDNA derived from T cells, B-cell-depleted T cells, or PBMCs. Subjects who had been exposed to COVID-19, were actively infected with it, or had recovered from it provided the deeply sampled blood TCRbeta repertoires that made up the dataset. The repertoires were released in a freely available public database intended as a resource for research on the immune response to SARS-CoV-2. The samples were drawn from two sources: the first 160 participants of the ongoing ImmuneRACE study, and 950 to 1,500 subjects contributed by 6 global collaborators. The sample metadata nearly always contained a de-identified subject ID, COVID-19 status, age in years and sex. HLA class I and class II types, where available, came from metadata supplied by the sample provider rather than from assay-based typing.

In regard to this clone: Its antigen is not yet known. There are no base qualities to consult, and no much larger clone falls within one base.

Beyond this particular receptor, the publication reports: Clinical and demographic metadata were provided uncurated, with the amount varying by source and participant.

TCRbeta CDR3 regions were amplified from genomic DNA using the immunoSEQ Assay, a bias-controlled multiplex PCR. The original pipeline was this. Nucleated cell counts per sample were estimated from amplification of reference gene primers within the assay. To quantify the absolute abundance of each unique TCRbeta CDR3 rearrangement, sequence reads were collapsed and filtered. For each sample, productive Simpson clonality was calculated as the square root of Simpson's diversity index over productive rearrangements. In its TCRdb copy, this immuneACCESS table keeps in-frame sequences only and misses some clones. Where compared with another copy, unresolved V genes explain less than half of these, and the others have no known cause. The V and J calls and clone size were taken over from that table, and D and trimming were inferred from the DNA. Counted in this sample were tens of thousands of clones; about 90% of them appeared once. The ten largest make up approximately 5% of the sample.

The CDR3 runs 13 amino acids, cysteine and phenylalanine included. Of all the DNA, just the CDR3 is kept, 39 bases in frame from base 1. Trimming costs V 7 bases and J 1 base, and their ends lie 5 bases apart. Per the germline V gene (reference sequence), LGHDT is the CDR1 and YNNKEL is the CDR2. Collaborating institutions collected whole blood in K2EDTA tubes following their own protocols. For TCRbeta analysis, collaborators shipped samples as frozen whole blood, isolated PBMCs, or DNA extracted from either of those sample types. The TCR was taken from a human donor in a cohort sampled during active COVID-19. This receptor chain uses TRBV3-1 (or the pseudogene TRBV3-2) and TRBJ2-6; there is no confident call for the D gene. Sequenced: peripheral blood. The CDR3 reads as follows: CASTPSGANVLTF. The nucleotide sequence reads TGTGCCAGCACCCCATCTGGGGCCAACGTCCTGACTTTC.